This T cell receptor (beta chain) came from a study of cytomegalovirus exposure and HLA in healthy donors. Germline lookup yields CDR1 SEHNR and CDR2 FQNEAQ (reference sequence). With 1 base removed from V and 7 bases from J, the gap between germline ends came to 11 bases. The CDR3 runs 13 residues. The primer mix had 60 Vbeta and 13 Jbeta primers. Assay used: immunoSEQ multiplex PCR; TCRdb lists only in-frame clones, some missing. Of some 220,000 clones listed, about three quarters are singletons. Material for sequencing was PBMCs. V is TRBV7-9 and J is TRBJ2-7, with no clear D. The receptor's source is an older woman in good health and CMV-seropositive. The CDR3 spells CASSLVASTEQYF. The DNA for the CDR3 is TGTGCCAGCAGCTTAGTAGCCTCCACGGAGCAGTACTTC.